Presented here are 19 T cell receptor beta chains from one specimen sequenced in a study of blood T cells in healthy people across ages. PCR was performed a second time for about 7 to 12 cycles using a sample-barcoded 5' primer and a J-beta primer mix. TCRdb fed the 5' RACE reads into MiXCR, producing one record per CDR3 protein. Of about 760,000 distinct CDR3 sequences detected, approximately 25% appear once; the ten largest clones hold just under 9.5%. This sample was shared with a second study, whose subject was T cells of mothers and their children.

Sequencing used blood. The receptor source for this set is a boy between 10 and 17 years old in good health.

This clonotype was counted at least ten times. The V call is TRBV7-9, the J call TRBJ2-1; 9 bases are shared with TRBD2. The V gene's germline CDR1 is SEHNR and CDR2 FQNEAQ (reference sequence). This CDR3 contains 13 residues. V trimming: 1 base; J trimming: 16 bases; junction bases outside the gene matches: 8. DNA for the CDR3: TGTGCCAGCAGCTTAGACCGAGCGGGAGGTAGATTCTTC. Protein: CASSLDRAGGRFF. Full variable domain (outside the CDR3, taken from reference TRBV7-9 and TRBJ2-1): DTGVSQNPRHKITKRGQNVTFRCDPISEHNRLYWYRQTLGQGPEFLTYFQNEAQLEKSRLLSDRFSAERPKGSFSTLEIQRTEQGDSAMYLCASSLDRAGGRFFGPGTRLTVL.

The rearrangement uses TRBV10-3 and TRBJ2-5; 7 bases line up with TRBD2. The end of the DNA fits TRBJ2-7 better, so the J call may be wrong. The CDR3 is made up of 11 amino acids. Looked up from germline, CDR1 is ENHRY and CDR2 is SYGVKD. CDR3 in amino acids: CAISGGGEQYF. DNA of the CDR3: TGTGCCATCAGTGGGGGGGGCGAGCAGTACTTC.

The V and J genes are TRBV5-4 and TRBJ1-3, with no clear D. The germline gives CDR1 SGHNT, CDR2 YYREEE (reference sequence). The CDR3 spans 12 residues. Trimming stripped 10 bases from V and 0 bases from J, with 8 bases between. As DNA, the CDR3 is TGTGCCCAGGTAGTCTCTGGAAACACCATATATTTT. Translating it yields CAQVVSGNTIYF. Looking up the rest from reference TRBV5-4 and TRBJ1-3 gives the full variable domain: ETGVTQSPTHLIKTRGQQVTLRCSSQSGHNTVSWYQQALGQGPQFIFQYYREEENGRGNFPPRFSGLQFPNYSSELNVNALELDDSALYLCAQVVSGNTIYFGEGSWLTVV.

The chain recombines TRBV4-3 with TRBJ1-4; D ambiguous. The CDR3 is 13 amino acids. Trimming pared 0 bases from V and 7 bases from J, leaving 6 bases between. Germline V gene sequence: CDR1 LGHNA, CDR2 YSLEER. The CDR3 reads CASSQDRVEKLFF. For the CDR3, the DNA is TGCGCCAGCAGCCAAGATAGGGTTGAAAAACTGTTTTTT.

This clonotype was picked up a small number of times. The V and J genes are TRBV29-1 and TRBJ1-4; D uncertain. The CDR3 totals 14 residues. Germline CDR1 reads SQVTM; CDR2 reads ANQGSEA. DNA for the CDR3: TGCAGTGCTGGCCAGTGGCGAAATAATGAAAAACTGTTTTTT. Translating gives CSAGQWRNNEKLFF.

V usage is TRBV27 and J usage is TRBJ2-3; 8 nucleotides match TRBD2. J lost 4 bases, V lost 5 bases, and 5 bases had no gene match. The CDR3 has 14 amino acids. CDR1 MNHEY and CDR2 SMNVEV come from the germline V gene (reference sequence). This CDR3 reads CASSRSGSSDTQYF. Here the CDR3 DNA reads TGTGCCAGCAGTCGAAGCGGGAGTTCAGATACGCAGTATTTT.

This clonotype was found a few times. The rearrangement joins TRBV4-1 to TRBJ2-6; perhaps D is TRBD1 or TRBD2 (6 bases each). Germline-derived CDR1 and CDR2 are MGHRA and YSYEKL. V was pared by 1 base and J by 2 bases, with 15 bases between. This CDR3 is built from 18 residues. CDR3 bases: TGCGCCAGCAGCCAAGCGACTTTAGGGGGGACTGGGGCCAACGTCCTGACTTTC. It codes for CASSQATLGGTGANVLTF.

This clonotype was found a few times. The V and J genes are TRBV29-1 and TRBJ2-2, with D possibly matching TRBD2 (6 bases). There are 15 residues in the CDR3. CDR1 and CDR2 (germline): SQVTM, ANQGSEA. The V and J ends lost 6 bases and 1 base respectively, with 15 bases between them. The CDR3 DNA is TGCAGCGTCCACCAGAGTAGCGGGAACACCGGGGAGCTGTTTTTT. It translates to CSVHQSSGNTGELFF.

This clonotype was seen a few times. V gene TRBV2 combines with J gene TRBJ2-7; TRBD2 matches at 9 bases. This CDR3 region has 14 residues. Per germline, CDR1 SNHLY and CDR2 FYNNEI. The junction had 10 bases not matched to a gene; V was cut back by 6 bases and J by 7 bases. DNA for the CDR3: TGTGCCAGCAGGGAGGGACTAGCCCTCTGGGAGCAGTACTTC. The encoded protein is CASREGLALWEQYF.

This chain connects TRBV6-5 to TRBJ2-5; TRBD2 aligns across 13 bases. The J call may not be correct, given that the DNA end is closer to TRBJ2-7. The CDR3 extends over 15 amino acids. Germline loops: CDR1 MNHEY, CDR2 SVGAGI. This chain's CDR3 is CASSFGTSGMYEQYF. DNA of the CDR3: TGTGCCAGCAGTTTCGGGACTAGCGGGATGTACGAGCAGTACTTC.

The genes are TRBV29-1 and TRBJ1-1, with D tentatively TRBD1 (5 bases). CDR1 is SQVTM and CDR2 is ANQGSEA in the germline V gene. With 4 bases removed from V and 4 bases from J, the gap between germline ends came to 16 bases. The CDR3 spans 14 residues. This chain's CDR3 is CSVVGVLGGTEAFF. The CDR3 DNA is TGCAGCGTTGTAGGGGTCCTGGGGGGCACTGAAGCTTTCTTT.

The V call is TRBV3-1, the J call TRBJ2-5; D tentatively fits TRBD1 or TRBD2 (6 bases each). The germline gives CDR1 LGHDT, CDR2 YNNKEL (reference sequence). The CDR3 is made up of 15 amino acids. V lost 8 bases, J lost 5 bases, and 21 bases lay in between. In DNA form, the CDR3 reads TGTGCCAGCGAGGTTGGCAGGGGACTCTGGGAGACCCAGTACTTC. Translation: CASEVGRGLWETQYF.

In its sample, this clonotype was seen a few times. V and J are TRBV29-1 and TRBJ2-5; the D gene could be TRBD1 or TRBD2 (5 bases each). The DNA end is a closer match to TRBJ2-7, so the J assignment may be wrong. The germline CDR1 and CDR2 sequences are SQVTM and ANQGSEA. The CDR3 spans 12 residues. In DNA form, the CDR3 reads TGCAGCGTCCCGGGACCCGCCTACGAGCAGTACTTC. Residues: CSVPGPAYEQYF.

This clonotype was detected only a few times. The rearrangement uses TRBV7-9 and TRBJ2-5; tentatively, D is TRBD2 (5 bases). Per the germline V gene, CDR1 is SEHNR and CDR2 is FQNEAQ (reference sequence). Deletions cut 4 bases from V and 0 bases from J, with 12 bases between. The CDR3 totals 15 residues. CDR3 loop: CASSSETDYQETQYF. CDR3 DNA: TGTGCCAGCAGCTCGGAGACGGACTACCAAGAGACCCAGTACTTC.

The rearrangement joins TRBV20-1 to TRBJ2-7; possible D gene TRBD2, 7 bases. V was cut by 3 bases and J by 5 bases, with 26 bases left in between. The CDR3 extends over 17 amino acids. Germline CDR1 is DFQATT and CDR2 is SNEGSKA (reference sequence). This CDR3 reads CSASGGGAELILNEQYF. CDR3 in DNA: TGCAGTGCTAGTGGAGGGGGGGCTGAGCTCATTTTAAACGAGCAGTACTTC.

This clonotype was counted between two and nine times. This chain connects TRBV5-1 to TRBJ2-2; possible D gene TRBD1, 6 bases. The V gene lost 4 bases and the J gene lost 1 base, with 11 bases spanning the gap. CDR3 length: 15 amino acids. Germline assignment: CDR1 SGHRS and CDR2 YFSETQ. The DNA of the CDR3 is TGCGCCAGCAGCACCCCGACAGGGAACACCGGGGAGCTGTTTTTT. This translates into CASSTPTGNTGELFF.

In this sample, this clonotype turned up a few times. The chain links TRBV6-5 to TRBJ1-6; TRBD1 is a possible D gene (6 bases). The germline V gene encodes CDR1 MNHEY and CDR2 SVGAGI. This CDR3 comprises 13 residues. V was shortened by 8 bases and J by 10 bases, with 15 bases between the two germline ends. CDR3 loop: CASSNRVRSPLHF. The CDR3 DNA follows: TGTGCCAGCTCTAACAGGGTTCGCTCACCCCTCCACTTT.

The chain joins TRBV12-3 or TRBV12-4 to TRBJ1-1, with 8 bases identical to TRBD1. CDR3 size: 13 residues. V lost 5 bases and J lost 7; bases outside the gene matches: 6. Written as DNA, the CDR3 is TGTGCCAGCAGTCTACGACAGGGGTTTGAAGCTTTCTTT. It is translated as CASSLRQGFEAFF.

The chain combines TRBV20-1 with TRBJ2-5; TRBD2 matches 10 bases. The DNA end is more similar to TRBJ2-1, so the J call may be wrong. Germline-derived CDR1 and CDR2 are DFQATT and SNEGSKA (reference sequence). The CDR3 sequence is 13 residues long. This chain's CDR3 is CSARGSGRAYQFF. CDR3 in DNA: TGCAGTGCTAGAGGGAGCGGGAGGGCTTATCAGTTCTTC.